The 20 T cell receptor beta chains in this list originate from one sample, sequenced in a study of PD-1 blockade in classical Hodgkin lymphoma. Profiling relied on immunoSEQ multiplex PCR, and the TCRdb table lists in-frame clones only, not all of them. The table has about 76,000 clones, about 89% seen once. Following autologous stem cell transplantation, relapse occurred in every patient, and exposure to brentuximab vedotin varied. The material sequenced was peripheral blood mononuclear cells (PBMCs), taken at baseline. These receptors all stem from a human donor with classical Hodgkin lymphoma.

In DNA, the CDR3 is TGCGCCAGCAGCGACCTCCCGAGGTCAGCGGGAGCGGGGAATGAGCAGTTCTTC. This codes for CASSDLPRSAGAGNEQFF. The V gene is TRBV10-1, the J gene TRBJ2-1; TRBD2 matches at 8 bases. Trimming at V came to 6 bases and at J to 7 bases, leaving 20 bases not matched to a gene. The CDR3 has 18 amino acids. The germline V gene has CDR1 WNHNN and CDR2 SYGVQD (reference sequence).

This chain links TRBV4-2 with TRBJ2-1; 7 bases are shared with TRBD2. The J segment lost 2 bases and the V segment lost 0 bases, leaving 7 bases of the junction unmatched. The germline gives CDR1 LGHNA, CDR2 YNFKEQ. CDR3 length: 17 residues. Here the CDR3 reads CASSQDLAGAPYNEQFF. CDR3 DNA: TGTGCCAGCAGCCAAGATTTGGCGGGAGCCCCCTACAATGAGCAGTTCTTC.

This clone was recorded many times. V gene TRBV10-3 combines with J gene TRBJ1-2; no reliable D call. V lost 2 bases, J lost 2 bases, and 6 bases lay in between. CDR3 length: 13 amino acids. The germline V gene encodes CDR1 ENHRY and CDR2 SYGVKD. The CDR3 here is CAISEAQNYGYTF. In DNA, the CDR3 is TGTGCCATCAGTGAGGCACAGAACTATGGCTACACCTTC.

The chain carries TRBV13 and TRBJ2-7; TRBD2 might be the D (6 bases). Trimming took off 0 bases at V and 2 bases at J, with 8 bases between the two ends. The germline V gene has CDR1 PRHDT and CDR2 FYEKMQ (reference sequence). CDR3 size: 14 residues. The CDR3: CASSLGLATYEQYF. In DNA, the CDR3 is TGTGCCAGCAGCTTAGGGCTAGCGACCTACGAGCAGTACTTC. Using reference TRBV13 and TRBJ2-7 for the parts outside the CDR3, the full variable domain is AAGVIQSPRHLIKEKRETATLKCYPIPRHDTVYWYQQGPGQDPQFLISFYEKMQSDKGSIPDRFSAQQFSDYHSELNMSSLELGDSALYFCASSLGLATYEQYFGPGTRLTVT.

The genes are TRBV7-9 and TRBJ2-5; D unclear. Germline loops: CDR1 SEHNR, CDR2 FQNEAQ (reference sequence). The CDR3 is 14 amino acids. Trimming removed 5 bases from V and 2 bases from J, with 12 bases in between. The CDR3 DNA reads as TGTGCCAGCAGCCCCGCCGCGAGTCAAGAGACCCAGTACTTC. Protein product: CASSPAASQETQYF.

V and J are TRBV15 and TRBJ2-7; 8 positions agree with TRBD1. From germline, CDR1 is LNHNV and CDR2 YYDKDF (reference sequence). The CDR3 covers 14 residues. V trimming: 1 base; J trimming: 5 bases; junction bases outside the gene matches: 4. The CDR3 sequence is CATSRGTGSDEQYF. CDR3 DNA: TGTGCCACCAGCAGAGGGACAGGGAGCGACGAGCAGTACTTC.

This chain links TRBV7-9 with TRBJ2-1, with D hard to call. Germline V lookup: CDR1 SEHNR, CDR2 FQNEAQ (reference sequence). The CDR3 has 15 residues. V lost 3 bases, J lost 0 bases, and 9 bases lay in between. Here the CDR3 reads CASSFRSVSYNEQFF. The CDR3, as DNA: TGTGCCAGCAGCTTTCGGAGCGTCTCCTACAATGAGCAGTTCTTC.

This sequence joins TRBV6-4 and TRBJ1-1; tentatively, D is TRBD1 (6 bases). Germline CDR1 is MRHNA and CDR2 is SNTAGT. The CDR3 extends over 15 amino acids. Deletions cut 7 bases from V and 1 base from J, with 16 bases between. The CDR3 DNA reads TGTGCCAGCAACAAAGGGGGGGGCGCGAACACTGAAGCTTTCTTT. It translates to CASNKGGGANTEAFF.

The table lists this clone with a count of one. The chain uses TRBV4-2 and TRBJ2-1; no reliable D call. Per the germline V gene, CDR1 is LGHNA and CDR2 is YNFKEQ. V lost 0 bases, J lost 8 bases, and 5 bases lay in between. The length of the CDR3 is 12 residues. The CDR3 DNA is TGTGCCAGCAGCCAAGATCGGGATGAGCAGTTCTTC. Its translation: CASSQDRDEQFF.

In DNA form, the CDR3 reads TGCGCCAGCTCCGTCGGGAGGACCTACGAGCAGTACTTC. This encodes CASSVGRTYEQYF. This chain joins TRBV10-2 and TRBJ2-7; 7 nucleotides line up with TRBD2. The CDR3 totals 13 residues. V was clipped by 8 bases and J by 2 bases; unmatched bases: 6. Germline CDR1 reads WSHSY; CDR2 reads SAAADI.

This chain connects TRBV12-1 to TRBJ2-4; the table gives TRBD2 as D, unverified against the DNA. TRBV12-1 is designated a pseudogene. The CDR3 contains 20 residues. CDR3 in DNA: TGTGCCAGCAGCTCCCACCAAAGGACTAGCGGGAGTTTAGCCAAAAACATTCAGTACTTC. Translated: CASSSHQRTSGSLAKNIQYF.

The chain recombines TRBV5-5 with TRBJ2-3, with 7 bases aligning to TRBD2. The CDR3 covers 17 residues. The trim removed 2 bases at V and 2 bases at J, leaving 11 bases unmatched. Germline CDR1 and CDR2: SGHKS and YYEKEE (reference sequence). CDR3 loop: CASSFGSSGTTTDTQYF. The CDR3 region has the DNA TGTGCCAGCAGCTTCGGTTCGAGCGGGACCACCACAGATACGCAGTATTTT.

This sequence joins TRBV5-1 and TRBJ1-2; D is uncertain. Germline V CDR1 and CDR2: SGHRS, YFSETQ. The CDR3 covers 15 residues. The ends were cut back, 4 bases at V and 8 bases at J, with 21 bases in the middle. CDR3 loop: CASSPDRGGIEGYTF. CDR3 nucleotides: TGCGCCAGCAGCCCGGACCGGGGAGGGATTGAAGGCTACACCTTC.

The chain is built from TRBV28 and TRBJ2-7; weak D call: TRBD1 (5 bases). CDR1 and CDR2 (germline): MDHEN, SYDVKM. Trimming stripped 3 bases from V and 6 bases from J, with 9 bases between. The CDR3 is 12 residues long. CDR3 loop: CASSFRQGEQYF. The CDR3 nucleotides are TGTGCCAGCAGTTTTAGGCAGGGCGAGCAGTACTTC.

This chain uses TRBV4-1 with TRBJ1-4, with TRBD1 matching over 7 bases. Germline lookup yields CDR1 MGHRA and CDR2 YSYEKL. J lost 6 bases, V lost 4 bases, and 8 bases had no gene match. The CDR3 is 15 residues long. CDR3 residues: CASSLGQTLDEKLFF. CDR3 DNA sequence: TGCGCCAGCAGCCTGGGACAGACCTTGGATGAAAAACTGTTTTTT.

This sequence joins TRBV9 and TRBJ2-2, with D possibly being TRBD1 (5 bases). Germline values: CDR1 SGDLS, CDR2 YYNGEE. Trimming removed 3 bases from V and 4 bases from J, with 16 bases in between. The CDR3 contains 16 residues. The CDR3 protein is CASSETLRGGTGELFF. CDR3 bases: TGTGCCAGCAGCGAAACATTAAGGGGTGGCACCGGGGAGCTGTTTTTT.

The chain has TRBV6-1 and TRBJ2-3, with 9 bases fitting TRBD1. V was pared by 11 bases and J by 2 bases, with 5 bases of the junction left unmatched. The germline V gene has CDR1 MNHNS and CDR2 SASEGT. This CDR3 is 13 amino acids long. The CDR3 DNA follows: TGTGCCCTCACAGGGGGCTTCACAGATACGCAGTATTTT. Encoded protein: CALTGGFTDTQYF.

The rearrangement uses TRBV27 and TRBJ1-2; the D is unclear. CDR1 and CDR2 (germline): MNHEY, SMNVEV (reference sequence). Trimming took 2 bases from V and 1 from J, leaving 8 bases between them. This CDR3 spans 14 amino acids. CDR3 region: CASSLGVGNYGYTF. The CDR3 region has the DNA TGTGCCAGCAGTTTAGGGGTGGGTAACTATGGCTACACCTTC.

In this sample, this clone turned up once. The rearrangement links TRBV19 to TRBJ2-7, with 9 positions matching TRBD1. The CDR3 is 16 amino acids. CDR1 LNHDA and CDR2 SQIVND come from the germline V gene (reference sequence). Losses at the gene ends were 5 bases for V and 5 bases for J; bases not matched to a gene: 13. This chain's CDR3 is CASSATGTGKIHEQYF. For the CDR3, the DNA is TGTGCCAGTAGTGCAACCGGGACAGGGAAAATTCACGAGCAGTACTTC.

V and J are TRBV28 and TRBJ1-1, with unresolved D. V was cut by 4 bases and J by 3 bases, with 6 bases left in between. The germline V gene encodes CDR1 MDHEN and CDR2 SYDVKM. The CDR3 consists of 12 residues. In nucleotides, the CDR3 is TGTGCCAGCAGTTCACCCTACACTGAAGCTTTCTTT. Its translation is CASSSPYTEAFF.